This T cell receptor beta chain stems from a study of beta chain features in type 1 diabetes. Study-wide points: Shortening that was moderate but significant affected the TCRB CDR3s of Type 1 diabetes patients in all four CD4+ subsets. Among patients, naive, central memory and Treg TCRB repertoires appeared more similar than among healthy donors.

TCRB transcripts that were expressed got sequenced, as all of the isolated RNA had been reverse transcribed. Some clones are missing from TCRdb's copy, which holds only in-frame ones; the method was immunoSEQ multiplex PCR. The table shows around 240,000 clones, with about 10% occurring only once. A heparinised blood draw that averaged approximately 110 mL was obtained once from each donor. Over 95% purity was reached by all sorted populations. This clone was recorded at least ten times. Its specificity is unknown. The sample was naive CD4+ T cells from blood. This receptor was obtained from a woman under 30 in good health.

CDR3 coding DNA: TGTGCCAGTTCAGTCACGGGACAGGGGAACACTGAAGCTTTCTTT. Its protein is CASSVTGQGNTEAFF. This sequence joins TRBV19 and TRBJ1-1; 9 bases are a match to TRBD1. The junction had 8 bases not matched to a gene; V was cut back by 8 bases and J by 1 base. Germline V gene lookup returns CDR1 LNHDA and CDR2 SQIVND (reference sequence). CDR3 length equals 15 residues.